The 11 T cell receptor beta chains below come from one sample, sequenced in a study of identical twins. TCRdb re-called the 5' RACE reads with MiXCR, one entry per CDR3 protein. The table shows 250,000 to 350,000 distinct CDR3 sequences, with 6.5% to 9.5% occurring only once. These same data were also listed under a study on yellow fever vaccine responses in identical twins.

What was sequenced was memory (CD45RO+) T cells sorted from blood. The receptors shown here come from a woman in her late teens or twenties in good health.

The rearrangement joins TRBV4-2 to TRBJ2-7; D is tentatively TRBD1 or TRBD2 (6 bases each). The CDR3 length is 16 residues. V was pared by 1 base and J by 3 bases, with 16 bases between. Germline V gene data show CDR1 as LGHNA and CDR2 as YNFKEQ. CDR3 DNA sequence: TGTGCCAGCAGCCAAGGGTCGGGGGCCATTCTCTACGAGCAGTACTTC. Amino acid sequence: CASSQGSGAILYEQYF.

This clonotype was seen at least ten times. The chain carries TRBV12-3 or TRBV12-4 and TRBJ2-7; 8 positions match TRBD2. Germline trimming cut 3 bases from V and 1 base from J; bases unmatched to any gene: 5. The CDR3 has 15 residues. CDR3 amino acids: CASSFVAGGSYEQYF. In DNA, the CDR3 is TGTGCCAGCAGTTTCGTGGCGGGAGGTTCCTACGAGCAGTACTTC.

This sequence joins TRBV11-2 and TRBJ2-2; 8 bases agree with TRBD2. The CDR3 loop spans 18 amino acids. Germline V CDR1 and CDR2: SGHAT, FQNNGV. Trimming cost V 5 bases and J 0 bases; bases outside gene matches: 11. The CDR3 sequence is CASSQYPAGVTNTGELFF. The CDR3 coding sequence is TGTGCCAGCAGCCAGTACCCAGCGGGAGTTACGAACACCGGGGAGCTGTTTTTT.

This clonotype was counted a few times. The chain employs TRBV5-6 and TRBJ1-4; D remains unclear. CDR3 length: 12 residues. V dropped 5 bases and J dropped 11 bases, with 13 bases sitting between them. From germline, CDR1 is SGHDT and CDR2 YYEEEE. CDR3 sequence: CASSTRSGKLFF. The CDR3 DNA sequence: TGTGCCAGCAGTACCCGGAGCGGGAAACTGTTTTTT. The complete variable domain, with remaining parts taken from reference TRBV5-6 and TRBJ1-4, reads DAGVTQSPTHLIKTRGQQVTLRCSPKSGHDTVSWYQQALGQGPQFIFQYYEEEERQRGNFPDRFSGHQFPNYSSELNVNALLLGDSALYLCASSTRSGKLFFGSGTQLSVL.

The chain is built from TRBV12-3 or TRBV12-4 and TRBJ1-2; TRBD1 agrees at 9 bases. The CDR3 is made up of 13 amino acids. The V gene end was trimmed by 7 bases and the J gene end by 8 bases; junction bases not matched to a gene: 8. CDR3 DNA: TGTGCCAGCACCTGGGGGACAGGGACAGGCTACACCTTC. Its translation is CASTWGTGTGYTF.

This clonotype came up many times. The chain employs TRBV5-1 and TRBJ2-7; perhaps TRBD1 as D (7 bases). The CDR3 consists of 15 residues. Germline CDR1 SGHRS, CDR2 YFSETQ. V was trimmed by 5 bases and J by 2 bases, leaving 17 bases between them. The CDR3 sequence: CASSYGGTETYEQYF. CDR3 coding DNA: TGCGCCAGCAGTTACGGCGGGACAGAAACCTACGAGCAGTACTTC.

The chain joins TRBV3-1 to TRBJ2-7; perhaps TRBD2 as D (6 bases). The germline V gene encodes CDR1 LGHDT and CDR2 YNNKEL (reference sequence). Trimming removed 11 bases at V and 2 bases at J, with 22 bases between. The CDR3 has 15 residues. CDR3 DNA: TGTGCCTGCTCCCAAGATGGAGGGGCCCCCTACGAGCAGTACTTC. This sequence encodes CACSQDGGAPYEQYF.

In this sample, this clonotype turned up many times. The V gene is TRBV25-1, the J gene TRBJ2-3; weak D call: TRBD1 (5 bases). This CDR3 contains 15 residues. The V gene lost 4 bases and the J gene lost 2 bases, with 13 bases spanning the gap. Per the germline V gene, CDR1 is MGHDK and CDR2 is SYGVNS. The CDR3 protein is CASSASDTFTDTQYF. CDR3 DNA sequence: TGTGCCAGCAGTGCTTCGGACACCTTCACAGATACGCAGTATTTT.

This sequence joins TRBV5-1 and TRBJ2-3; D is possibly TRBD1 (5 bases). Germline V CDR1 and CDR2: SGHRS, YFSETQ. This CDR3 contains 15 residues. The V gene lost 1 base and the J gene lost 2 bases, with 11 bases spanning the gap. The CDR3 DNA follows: TGCGCCAGCAGCTTGAGCAGACAGCTCACAGATACGCAGTATTTT. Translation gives CASSLSRQLTDTQYF.

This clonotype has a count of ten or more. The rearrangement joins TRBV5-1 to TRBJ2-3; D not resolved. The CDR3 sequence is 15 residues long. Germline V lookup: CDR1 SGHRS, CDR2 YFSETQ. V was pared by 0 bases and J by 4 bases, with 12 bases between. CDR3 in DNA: TGCGCCAGCAGCTTGGAGGTAATGGCCCCAGATACGCAGTATTTT. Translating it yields CASSLEVMAPDTQYF.

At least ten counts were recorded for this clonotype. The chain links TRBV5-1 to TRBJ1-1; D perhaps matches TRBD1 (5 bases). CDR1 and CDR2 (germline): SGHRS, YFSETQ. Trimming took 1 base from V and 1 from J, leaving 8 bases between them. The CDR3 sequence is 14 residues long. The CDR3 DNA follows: TGCGCCAGCAGCTTGTCGGGGGGGAACACTGAAGCTTTCTTT. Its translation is CASSLSGGNTEAFF.